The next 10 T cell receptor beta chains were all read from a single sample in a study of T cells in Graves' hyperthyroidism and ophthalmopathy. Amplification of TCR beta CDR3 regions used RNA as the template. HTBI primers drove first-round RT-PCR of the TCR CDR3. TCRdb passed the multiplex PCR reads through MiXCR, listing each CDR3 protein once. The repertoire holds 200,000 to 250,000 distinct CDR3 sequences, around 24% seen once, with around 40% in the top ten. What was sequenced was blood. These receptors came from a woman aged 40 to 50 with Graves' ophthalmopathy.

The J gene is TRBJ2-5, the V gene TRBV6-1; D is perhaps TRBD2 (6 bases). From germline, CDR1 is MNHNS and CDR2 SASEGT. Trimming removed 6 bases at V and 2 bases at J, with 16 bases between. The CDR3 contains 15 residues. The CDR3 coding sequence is TGTGCCAGCAGGTCGGGGGACGCATCACAAGAGACCCAGTACTTC. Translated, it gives CASRSGDASQETQYF.

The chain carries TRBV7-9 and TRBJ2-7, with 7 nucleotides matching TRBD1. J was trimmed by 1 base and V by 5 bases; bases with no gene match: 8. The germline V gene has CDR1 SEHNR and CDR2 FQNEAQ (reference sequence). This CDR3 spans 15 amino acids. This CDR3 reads CASSTSGTVSYEQYF. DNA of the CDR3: TGTGCCAGCAGCACCTCCGGGACAGTATCCTACGAGCAGTACTTC.

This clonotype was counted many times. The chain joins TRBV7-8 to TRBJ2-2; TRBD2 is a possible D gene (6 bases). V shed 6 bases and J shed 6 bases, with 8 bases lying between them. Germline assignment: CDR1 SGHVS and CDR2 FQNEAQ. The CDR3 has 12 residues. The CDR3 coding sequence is TGTGCCAGCAGTCTAGCGTCCGGGGAGCTGTTTTTT. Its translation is CASSLASGELFF.

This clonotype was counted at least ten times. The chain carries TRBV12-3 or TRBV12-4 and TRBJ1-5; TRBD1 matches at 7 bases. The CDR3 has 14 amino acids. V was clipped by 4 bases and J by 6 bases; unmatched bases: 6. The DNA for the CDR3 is TGTGCCAGCAGTTCCACAGGGGAGATTCAGCCCCAGCATTTT. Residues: CASSSTGEIQPQHF.

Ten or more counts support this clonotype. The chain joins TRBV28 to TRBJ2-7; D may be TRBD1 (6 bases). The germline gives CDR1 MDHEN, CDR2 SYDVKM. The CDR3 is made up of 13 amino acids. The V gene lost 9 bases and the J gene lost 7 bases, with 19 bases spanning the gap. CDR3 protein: CASGQSRRYEQYF. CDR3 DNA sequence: TGTGCCAGTGGACAGAGCCGTAGGTATGAGCAGTACTTC.

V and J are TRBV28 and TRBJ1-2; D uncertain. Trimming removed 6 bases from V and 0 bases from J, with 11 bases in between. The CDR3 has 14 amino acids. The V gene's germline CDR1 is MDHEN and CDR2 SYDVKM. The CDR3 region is CASSPRRTNYGYTF. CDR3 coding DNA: TGTGCCAGCAGCCCTCGACGGACTAACTATGGCTACACCTTC.

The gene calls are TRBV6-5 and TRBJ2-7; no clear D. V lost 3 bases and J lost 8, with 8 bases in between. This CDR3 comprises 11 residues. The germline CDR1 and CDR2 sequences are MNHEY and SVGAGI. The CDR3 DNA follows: TGTGCCAGCAGTTATCAGAACCAGCAGTACTTC. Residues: CASSYQNQQYF.

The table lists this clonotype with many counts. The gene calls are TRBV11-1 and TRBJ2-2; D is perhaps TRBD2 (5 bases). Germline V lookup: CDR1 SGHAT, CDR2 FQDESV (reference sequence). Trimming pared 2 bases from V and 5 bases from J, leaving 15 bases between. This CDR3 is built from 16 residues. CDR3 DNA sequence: TGTGCCAGCAGCTTAAGAATCTCTGGCGGGACCGGGGAGCTGTTTTTT. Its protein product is CASSLRISGGTGELFF. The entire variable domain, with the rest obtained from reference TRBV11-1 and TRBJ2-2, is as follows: EAEVAQSPRYKITEKSQAVAFWCDPISGHATLYWYRQILGQGPELLVQFQDESVVDDSQLPKDRFSAERLKGVDSTLKIQPAELGDSAMYLCASSLRISGGTGELFFGEGSRLTVL.

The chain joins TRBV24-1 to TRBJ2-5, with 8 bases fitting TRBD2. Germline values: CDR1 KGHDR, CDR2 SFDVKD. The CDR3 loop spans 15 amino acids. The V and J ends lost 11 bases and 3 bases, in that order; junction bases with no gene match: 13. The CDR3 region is CAKWRGEGRKETQYF. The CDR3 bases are TGTGCCAAGTGGCGGGGGGAGGGGAGAAAAGAGACCCAGTACTTC.

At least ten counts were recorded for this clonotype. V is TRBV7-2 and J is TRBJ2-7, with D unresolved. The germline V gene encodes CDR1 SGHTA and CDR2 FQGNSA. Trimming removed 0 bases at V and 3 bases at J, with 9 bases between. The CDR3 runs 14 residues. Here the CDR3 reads CASSLAPNYYEQYF. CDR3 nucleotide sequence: TGTGCCAGCAGCTTAGCGCCAAATTACTACGAGCAGTACTTC.